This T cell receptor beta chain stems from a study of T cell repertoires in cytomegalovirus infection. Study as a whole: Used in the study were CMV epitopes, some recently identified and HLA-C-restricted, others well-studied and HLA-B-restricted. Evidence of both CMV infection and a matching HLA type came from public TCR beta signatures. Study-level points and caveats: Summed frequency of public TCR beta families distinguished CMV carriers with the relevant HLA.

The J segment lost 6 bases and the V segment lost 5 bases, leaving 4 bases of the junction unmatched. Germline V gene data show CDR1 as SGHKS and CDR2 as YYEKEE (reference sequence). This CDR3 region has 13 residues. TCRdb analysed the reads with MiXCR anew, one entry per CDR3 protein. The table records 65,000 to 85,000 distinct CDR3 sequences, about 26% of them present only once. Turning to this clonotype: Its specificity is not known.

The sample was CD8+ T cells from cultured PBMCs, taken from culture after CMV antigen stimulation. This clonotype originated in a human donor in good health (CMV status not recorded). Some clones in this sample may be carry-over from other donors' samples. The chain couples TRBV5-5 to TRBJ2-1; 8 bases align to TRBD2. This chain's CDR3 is CASRTSETNEQFF. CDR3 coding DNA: TGTGCCAGCAGGACTAGCGAAACCAATGAGCAGTTCTTC.